These 29 T cell receptor beta chains were sequenced from one sample in a study of T-cell reconstitution after alpha-beta-depleted transplantation in children. Using unique molecular identifiers, the investigators prepared the TCRbeta library. Via MiXCR, TCRdb re-called the PCR reads, giving one row per CDR3 protein. Of approximately 500,000 distinct CDR3 sequences in the sample, approximately 10% are singletons; the top ten hold around 2%. The material sequenced was PBMCs, taken before TCRalphabeta/CD19-depleted stem cell transplant. These receptors were taken from a child under 10 years old with inherited bone marrow failure, due to receive a stem cell transplant.

This clonotype was seen a single time. CDR3 sequence (DNA): TGTGCCAGCAGCTTATCCCGCCCGAGGGGGGAGCAGTACTTC. Its protein product is CASSLSRPRGEQYF. J is TRBJ2-7 and V is TRBV11-3; tentative D call: TRBD1 (6 bases). The V gene lost 2 bases and the J gene lost 7 bases, with 15 bases spanning the gap. The CDR3 has 14 residues. Germline V gene sequence: CDR1 SGHNT, CDR2 YENEEA.

The table lists this clonotype with many counts. V is TRBV5-1 and J is TRBJ1-1, with 7 nucleotides matching TRBD1. V trimming: 4 bases; J trimming: 4 bases; junction bases outside the gene matches: 7. CDR1 and CDR2 (germline): SGHRS, YFSETQ. The CDR3 sequence is 14 residues long. The CDR3 loop is CASSQFQGGTEAFF. CDR3 in DNA: TGCGCCAGCAGCCAATTTCAGGGGGGCACTGAAGCTTTCTTT.

About this clonotype itself: Possible read error: a much larger clone is one base away. The genes are TRBV29-1 and TRBJ2-7; D is perhaps TRBD1 (5 bases). This CDR3 comprises 12 residues. V lost 4 bases and J lost 0, with 7 bases in between. Germline values: CDR1 SQVTM, CDR2 ANQGSEA. CDR3 in DNA: TGCAGCGTTGTACAGGCCTCCTACGAGCAGTACTTC. Translation: CSVVQASYEQYF.

This clonotype was seen at least ten times. This chain uses TRBV3-1 with TRBJ2-3, with D hard to call. The CDR3 has 11 residues. Germline lookup yields CDR1 LGHDT and CDR2 YNNKEL (reference sequence). Trimming removed 0 bases from V and 10 bases from J, with 5 bases in between. CDR3 nucleotides: TGTGCCAGCAGCCAAGAATCGCCGCAGTATTTT. As protein: CASSQESPQYF.

This clonotype was seen many times. The chain combines TRBV29-1 with TRBJ1-1, with 8 bases fitting TRBD1. The CDR3 sequence is 12 residues long. The trim removed 7 bases at V and 1 base at J, leaving 2 bases unmatched. Germline assignment: CDR1 SQVTM and CDR2 ANQGSEA. The CDR3 DNA follows: TGCAGCGGGACAGGGACGAACACTGAAGCTTTCTTT. Amino acid sequence: CSGTGTNTEAFF.

A few counts support this clonotype. This sequence joins TRBV6-5 and TRBJ2-6; D gene uncertain. CDR1 and CDR2 from the germline V gene are MNHEY and SVGAGI. V dropped 0 bases and J dropped 6 bases, with 9 bases sitting between them. The CDR3 totals 15 residues. The CDR3 region is CASSYSWYVANVLTF. CDR3 nucleotide sequence: TGTGCCAGCAGTTACTCATGGTACGTGGCCAACGTCCTGACTTTC.

This clonotype was seen only a few times. As DNA, the CDR3 is TGCAGTGCTAGAGGCCCCCGGGTAGACCACGGGTTCACGCAGTATTTT. Protein sequence: CSARGPRVDHGFTQYF. The genes are TRBV20-1 and TRBJ2-3; D is unresolved. V dropped 1 base and J dropped 9 bases, with 23 bases sitting between them. Germline values: CDR1 DFQATT, CDR2 SNEGSKA (reference sequence). This CDR3 contains 16 residues.

This clonotype was detected once. The chain joins TRBV5-1 to TRBJ2-3, with 8 bases matching TRBD1. Germline CDR1 is SGHRS and CDR2 is YFSETQ. The CDR3 contains 15 residues. The V segment lost 1 base and the J segment 6 bases; nucleotides outside the gene matches: 7. CDR3 loop: CASSLTGTGVDTQYF. The DNA of the CDR3 is TGCGCCAGCAGCTTGACCGGGACAGGAGTGGATACGCAGTATTTT. The full variable domain, with the rest looked up from reference TRBV5-1 and TRBJ2-3, is KAGVTQTPRYLIKTRGQQVTLSCSPISGHRSVSWYQQTPGQGLQFLFEYFSETQRNKGNFPGRFSGRQFSNSRSEMNVSTLELGDSALYLCASSLTGTGVDTQYFGPGTRLTVL.

This clonotype was found once. The chain couples TRBV5-1 to TRBJ1-1; D unresolved. V was shortened by 5 bases and J by 6 bases, with 20 bases between the two germline ends. Germline CDR1 and CDR2: SGHRS and YFSETQ. This CDR3 spans 15 amino acids. CDR3 in DNA: TGCGCCAGCAGGATCGAGGCCATTGAGGTGGCTGAAGCTTTCTTT. Translation: CASRIEAIEVAEAFF.

The table lists this clonotype with many counts. The genes are TRBV6-5 and TRBJ2-5, with a tentative D call TRBD1 (6 bases). Trimming removed 2 bases at V and 1 base at J, with 11 bases between. Germline V gene lookup returns CDR1 MNHEY and CDR2 SVGAGI. This CDR3 spans 15 amino acids. The CDR3 nucleotides are TGTGCCAGCAGTTACCCTGGGACACCCCAAGAGACCCAGTACTTC. Encoded protein: CASSYPGTPQETQYF.

This clonotype was seen ten or more times. This rearrangement joins TRBV5-1 to TRBJ2-7; 7 bases are a match to TRBD2. Germline trimming cut 4 bases from V and 3 bases from J; bases unmatched to any gene: 13. The CDR3 totals 16 residues. Germline V CDR1 and CDR2: SGHRS, YFSETQ. The CDR3 region is CASSGEGIGRNYEQYF. The CDR3 DNA reads as TGCGCCAGCAGCGGGGAGGGGATTGGAAGGAACTACGAGCAGTACTTC.

This clonotype was seen many times. This chain connects TRBV12-3 or TRBV12-4 to TRBJ2-3; D not certain. This CDR3 spans 13 amino acids. V was trimmed by 6 bases and J by 7 bases, leaving 14 bases between them. CDR3 loop: CASSLRRVYTQYF. The CDR3 DNA follows: TGTGCCAGCAGCCTTCGTCGGGTGTATACGCAGTATTTT.

About this clonotype: Germline and junction disagree at one end, which may indicate a read error. V and J are TRBV27 and TRBJ2-2, with D perhaps TRBD2 (5 bases). This CDR3 region has 16 residues. Per germline, CDR1 MNHEY and CDR2 SMNVEV (reference sequence). The CDR3 sequence is CASSSLFLGNTGELIF. For the CDR3, the DNA is TGTGCCAGCAGTTCCCTCTTCCTTGGGAACACCGGGGAGCTGATTTTT.

A word on this clonotype: Since a much larger clone is just one base distant, this may be a read error. The chain links TRBV29-1 to TRBJ1-1; tentative D call: TRBD1 (6 bases). CDR3 length: 14 residues. Trimming removed 4 bases from V and 6 bases from J, with 18 bases in between. Germline CDR1 SQVTM, CDR2 ANQGSEA. The CDR3 loop is CSVGPGVGLAEAFF. CDR3 in DNA: TGCAGCGTTGGTCCAGGGGTAGGATTGGCTGAAGCTTTCTTT. The full variable domain, completed using reference TRBV29-1 and TRBJ1-1, is SAVISQKPSRDICQRGTSLTIQCQVDSQVTMMFWYRQQPGQSLTLIATANQGSEATYESGFVIDKFPISRPNLTFSTLTVSNMSPEDSSIYLCSVGPGVGLAEAFFGQGTRLTVV.

The sample holds many counts of this clonotype. The V gene is TRBV20-1, the J gene TRBJ2-7; D remains unclear. Trimming removed 6 bases from V and 2 bases from J, with 8 bases in between. Looked up from germline, CDR1 is DFQATT and CDR2 is SNEGSKA (reference sequence). This CDR3 comprises 11 residues. As DNA, the CDR3 is TGCAGTGCCCTTTACGCCTACGAGCAGTACTTC. Translating it yields CSALYAYEQYF.

In its sample, this clonotype was seen many times. The chain's CDR3 is CASSQDRSRTTPYEQYF. The CDR3 DNA reads as TGCGCCAGCAGCCAAGATCGGTCCAGGACCACTCCGTATGAGCAGTACTTC. The genes are TRBV4-3 and TRBJ2-7; no clear D. CDR1 is LGHNA and CDR2 is YSLEER in the germline V gene. V lost 0 bases, J lost 7 bases, and 22 bases lay in between. CDR3 length equals 17 residues.

The V gene is TRBV6-5, the J gene TRBJ2-3; 7 bases map to TRBD2. Losses at the gene ends were 4 bases for V and 3 bases for J; bases not matched to a gene: 7. The V gene's germline CDR1 is MNHEY and CDR2 SVGAGI. The CDR3 consists of 15 residues. The CDR3 is CASSFRGSNTDTQYF. Here the CDR3 DNA reads TGTGCCAGCAGTTTTCGCGGGAGCAATACAGATACGCAGTATTTT.

This clonotype was seen only a few times. This chain connects TRBV20-1 to TRBJ2-1; 12 positions match TRBD2. The CDR3 covers 20 residues. Looked up from germline, CDR1 is DFQATT and CDR2 is SNEGSKA (reference sequence). V lost 6 bases to trimming and J lost 0 bases; unmatched junction nucleotides: 18. CDR3 nucleotides: TGCAGTGCCCCGGGCCCTAAACTAGCGGGAGGAACGTTCTCCTACAATGAGCAGTTCTTC. Amino acid sequence: CSAPGPKLAGGTFSYNEQFF.

This clonotype has at least ten counts. The CDR3 protein is CSVVEGTQYF. CDR3 bases: TGCAGCGTGGTAGAGGGTACGCAGTATTTT. This sequence joins TRBV29-1 and TRBJ2-3; maybe TRBD2 (5 bases). V lost 6 bases to trimming and J lost 8 bases, with 9 bases between them. The CDR3 runs 10 residues. Germline CDR1 SQVTM, CDR2 ANQGSEA.

This clonotype was picked up many times. The chain combines TRBV20-1 with TRBJ2-5; D is perhaps TRBD2 (6 bases). The CDR3 is made up of 15 amino acids. The V gene lost 5 bases and the J gene lost 2 bases, with 18 bases spanning the gap. Germline V gene data show CDR1 as DFQATT and CDR2 as SNEGSKA (reference sequence). In DNA, the CDR3 is TGCAGTGCTGGAGGGGCAAGCGGCCTTCAAGAGACCCAGTACTTC. Amino acid sequence: CSAGGASGLQETQYF.

There are many counts of this clonotype. V is TRBV5-4 and J is TRBJ2-7, with a tentative D call TRBD2 (6 bases). Trimming pared 10 bases from V and 3 bases from J, leaving 14 bases between. The germline V gene encodes CDR1 SGHNT and CDR2 YYREEE (reference sequence). This CDR3 is 12 amino acids long. The CDR3: CAYSGSSYEQYF. CDR3 in DNA: TGTGCCTACTCCGGGAGCAGCTACGAGCAGTACTTC.

This clonotype was seen repeatedly, ten times or more. CDR3: CSVARGSGELFF. CDR3 in DNA: TGCAGCGTGGCGAGGGGAAGCGGGGAGCTGTTTTTT. The chain combines TRBV29-1 with TRBJ2-2; either TRBD1 or TRBD2 may supply D (5 bases each). This CDR3 region has 12 residues. The germline V gene has CDR1 SQVTM and CDR2 ANQGSEA. V lost 6 bases and J lost 7, with 12 bases in between.

There are many counts of this clonotype. The chain employs TRBV27 and TRBJ1-5; a possible D gene is TRBD1 (6 bases). From germline, CDR1 is MNHEY and CDR2 SMNVEV (reference sequence). The CDR3 has 16 amino acids. Trimming took 6 bases from V and 4 from J, leaving 19 bases between them. In DNA form, the CDR3 reads TGTGCCAGCAGCCCGAGCAGGGGAGCGATTAATCAGCCCCAGCATTTT. Residues: CASSPSRGAINQPQHF.

This clonotype was counted at least ten times. In DNA form, the CDR3 reads TGCAGTGCTAGAGGCAGCGGGAGATACAATGAGCAGTTCTTC. Protein sequence: CSARGSGRYNEQFF. The J gene is TRBJ2-1, the V gene TRBV20-1, with 8 bases that match TRBD2. Looked up from germline, CDR1 is DFQATT and CDR2 is SNEGSKA (reference sequence). The ends lost 1 base at V and 4 bases at J; junction bases unmatched: 3. The CDR3 runs to 14 residues.

J is TRBJ1-5 and V is TRBV18; TRBD1 might be the D (5 bases). CDR3 length: 13 amino acids. Per the germline V gene, CDR1 is KGHSH and CDR2 is LQKENI. V was pared by 2 bases and J by 6 bases, with 8 bases between. CDR3 loop: CASSPGGSQPQHF. The CDR3 DNA reads as TGTGCCAGCTCACCAGGGGGGAGTCAGCCCCAGCATTTT.

Comment on this clonotype: A much larger clonotype is one base distant, so this may be a read error. This chain joins TRBV20-1 and TRBJ2-7, with 10 bases identical to TRBD2. CDR1 and CDR2 (germline): DFQATT, SNEGSKA (reference sequence). This CDR3 is 14 amino acids long. The CDR3 is CSARLAGALGEHYF. In nucleotides, the CDR3 is TGCAGTGCTAGACTAGCGGGGGCCCTGGGCGAGCATTACTTC.

This chain connects TRBV27 to TRBJ2-7; possible D gene TRBD2, 6 bases. Trimming removed 4 bases from V and 0 bases from J, with 19 bases in between. There are 17 residues in the CDR3. In germline, CDR1 is MNHEY, CDR2 SMNVEV (reference sequence). CDR3 bases: TGTGCCAGCAGTTCCTACCCCCGGGAGCCAAGCTCCTACGAGCAGTACTTC. It specifies CASSSYPREPSSYEQYF.

This clonotype appeared many times. The chain has TRBV28 and TRBJ2-1; D unclear. Trimming left V 5 bases short and J 0 bases short, with 11 bases between. Germline V gene sequence: CDR1 MDHEN, CDR2 SYDVKM. The CDR3 covers 15 residues. Written as DNA, the CDR3 is TGTGCCAGCAGTCTGTGGGGAAGCTCCTACAATGAGCAGTTCTTC. It codes for CASSLWGSSYNEQFF. The full variable domain, with the rest looked up from reference TRBV28 and TRBJ2-1, is DVKVTQSSRYLVKRTGEKVFLECVQDMDHENMFWYRQDPGLGLRLIYFSYDVKMKEKGDIPEGYSVSREKKERFSLILESASTNQTSMYLCASSLWGSSYNEQFFGPGTRLTVL.

This clonotype appeared a few times. The chain couples TRBV20-1 to TRBJ2-3; 9 bases align to TRBD2. J gave up 3 bases and V 6 bases, and 7 bases lay outside the gene matches. Germline CDR1 and CDR2: DFQATT and SNEGSKA (reference sequence). The CDR3 length is 14 residues. The CDR3 here is CSAWGTSITDTQYF. DNA of the CDR3: TGCAGTGCCTGGGGGACTAGCATTACAGATACGCAGTATTTT.